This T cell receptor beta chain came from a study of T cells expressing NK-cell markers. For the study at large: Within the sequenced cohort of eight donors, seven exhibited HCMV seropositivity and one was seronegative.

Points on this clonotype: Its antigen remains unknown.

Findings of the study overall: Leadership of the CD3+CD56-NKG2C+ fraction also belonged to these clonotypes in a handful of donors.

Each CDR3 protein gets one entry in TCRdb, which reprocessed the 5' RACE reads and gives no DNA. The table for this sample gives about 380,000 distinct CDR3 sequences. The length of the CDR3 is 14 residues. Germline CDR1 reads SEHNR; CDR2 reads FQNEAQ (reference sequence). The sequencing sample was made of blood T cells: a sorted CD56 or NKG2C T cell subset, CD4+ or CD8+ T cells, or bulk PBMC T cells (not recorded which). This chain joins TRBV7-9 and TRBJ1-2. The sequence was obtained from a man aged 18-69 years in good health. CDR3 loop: CASSAQTLNYGYTF.